This T cell receptor beta chain is from a study of cytomegalovirus exposure and HLA in healthy donors. Notes on the study in general: Both high specificity and high sensitivity reportedly marked the classifier's diagnosis of cytomegalovirus status. The study assumed roughly uniform donor sequencing depth for presence/absence analyses.

Points on this clone: Its antigen is as yet unknown.

The PCR had 60 Vbeta and 13 Jbeta primers. Original handling: In a later analysis, some 80 million unique TCR beta chains included roughly 11 million shared by two or more donors. The table came from immunoSEQ multiplex PCR; TCRdb's copy has only in-frame clones and leaves some out. V and J calls plus clone size are reproduced from that table; the DNA served to infer D and trimming. The table counts approximately 110,000 clones; about 2.2% lies in the top ten. Input material: PBMCs. The TCR comes from a man aged 35 to 55 in good health and CMV-seronegative.

Here the CDR3 DNA reads TGCGCCAGCAGCTTGGCCCTAGCGGGAACGGAGACCCAGTACTTC. Protein product: CASSLALAGTETQYF. This chain joins TRBV5-1 and TRBJ2-5; 9 bases match TRBD2. The CDR3 covers 15 residues. CDR1 and CDR2 (germline): SGHRS, YFSETQ. After removal of 0 bases from V and 5 bases from J, the junction contained 5 bases not matched to a gene.